This T cell receptor beta chain is drawn from a study of glioma-infiltrating T cells after dendritic cell vaccination. Study context: Patients had newly diagnosed or recurrent glioblastoma and received dendritic cell vaccines.

As regards this clone: Its antigen is as yet unknown.

Study-wide results and caveats: Only a small number of patients had complete blood and tumor samples.

The V gene lost 3 bases and the J gene lost 7 bases, with 15 bases spanning the gap. This CDR3 is 15 amino acids long. CDR1 KGHSH and CDR2 LQKENI come from the germline V gene. Sequencing was performed with immunoSEQ multiplex PCR; in TCRdb, only in-frame clones are kept and a portion is missing. Altogether about 50,000 clones are present, approximately 89% being singletons, with the ten largest covering 5.3%. Indicated time point: after dendritic cell vaccination, including at tumor progression/relapse. The sequences come from blood, collected after dendritic cell vaccination. This clonotype originated in a human donor with glioblastoma. The chain is built from TRBV18 and TRBJ2-2; D gene unclear. CDR3 DNA: TGTGCCAGCTCACCGCGACTGCCTTTTAACGGGGAGCTGTTTTTT. It encodes CASSPRLPFNGELFF.